This T cell receptor (beta chain) was obtained from a study of beta chain features in type 1 diabetes. Study-wide background: In all, some 100 million sorted cells from all samples were analyzed.

This clone appeared a single time. Antigen: not known. V was pared by 2 bases and J by 4 bases, with 9 bases between. The CDR3 has 14 amino acids. Germline V CDR1 and CDR2: SGHRS, YFSETQ. The study reverse transcribed the entire isolated RNA, so it sequenced expressed TCRB transcripts. TCRdb keeps only in-frame clones here, not all; method: immunoSEQ multiplex PCR. The table records more than 150,000 clones, about 13% of them present only once. Study findings and constraints: Shortening of TCRB CDR3s, moderate but significant, appeared in all four CD4+ subsets of Type 1 diabetes patients. Type 1 diabetes patients had fewer VDJ junction insertions and more deletions. A greater similarity of naive, central memory and Treg TCRB repertoires was seen among patients than among healthy donors.

This TCR derives from a woman under 30 in good health. Specimen: central memory CD4+ T cells from blood. The rearrangement joins TRBV5-1 to TRBJ2-2; D gene uncertain. In nucleotides, the CDR3 is TGCGCCAGCAGCTTAGAACAGATCACCGGGGAGCTGTTTTTT. Residues: CASSLEQITGELFF.